These 26 T cell receptor beta chains originate from one sample sequenced in a study of CD8 T cells in ankylosing spondylitis. Via MiXCR, TCRdb re-called the 5' RACE reads, giving one row per CDR3 protein. The table has around 180,000 distinct CDR3 sequences, 15% to 20% seen once. The material sequenced was blood, either unsorted or a sorted T cell fraction (not recorded which). These receptors were obtained from a male donor under 30 with ankylosing spondylitis or in good health (not recorded which).

In DNA, the CDR3 is TGTGCCAGCAGCACCGGGCGCAGCGGGAGGGCCGGGTACAATGAGCAGTTCTTC. It yields the protein CASSTGRSGRAGYNEQFF. This chain connects TRBV5-6 to TRBJ2-1; 10 positions match TRBD2. Germline V lookup: CDR1 SGHDT, CDR2 YYEEEE. The CDR3 runs to 18 residues. Germline trimming cut 4 bases from V and 4 bases from J; bases unmatched to any gene: 14.

This clonotype was counted at least ten times. The genes are TRBV12-3 or TRBV12-4 and TRBJ1-1, with D possibly TRBD1 on 5 matching bases. This CDR3 has 12 amino acids. V lost 6 bases and J lost 11, with 16 bases in between. The CDR3 region has the DNA TGTGCCAGCAGCCCCCCGGGGCCCCGGGCTTTCTTT. This encodes CASSPPGPRAFF.

This clonotype was recorded many times. The chain has TRBV12-3 or TRBV12-4 and TRBJ2-3; no clear D gene. V dropped 6 bases and J dropped 2 bases, with 18 bases sitting between them. There are 16 residues in the CDR3. The CDR3 nucleotides are TGTGCCAGCAGCCAATACTCGATGCCCTCCACAGATACGCAGTATTTT. It yields the protein CASSQYSMPSTDTQYF.

This clonotype was seen repeatedly, ten times or more. This chain links TRBV6-5 with TRBJ2-1; D unclear. The CDR3 sequence is 15 residues long. The germline V gene has CDR1 MNHEY and CDR2 SVGAGI. With 5 bases removed from V and 2 bases from J, the gap between germline ends came to 13 bases. CDR3 bases: TGTGCCAGCAGTCACTACGAGGTCACCTACAATGAGCAGTTCTTC. This gives the protein CASSHYEVTYNEQFF.

This clonotype was recorded once. J is TRBJ2-3 and V is TRBV11-3, with D hard to call. The CDR3 contains 14 residues. Germline loops: CDR1 SGHNT, CDR2 YENEEA. The V and J ends lost 6 bases and 6 bases respectively, with 16 bases between them. CDR3: CASRARKGPDTQYF. Written as DNA, the CDR3 is TGTGCCAGCAGGGCCAGGAAGGGTCCGGATACGCAGTATTTT.

This chain uses TRBV5-1 with TRBJ2-1, with D tentatively TRBD2 (5 bases). There are 18 residues in the CDR3. CDR1 and CDR2 (germline): SGHRS, YFSETQ. V was trimmed by 0 bases and J by 5 bases, leaving 21 bases between them. The CDR3, as DNA: TGCGCCAGCAGCTTGGCTTACCGAGCGGCAGGACCACACAATGAGCAGTTCTTC. Its translation is CASSLAYRAAGPHNEQFF.

This clonotype was found many times. The chain uses TRBV4-3 and TRBJ1-1; D is unclear. Trimming shortened V by 1 base and J by 1 base, and 4 bases separated the two germline ends. The CDR3 is 13 residues long. The germline V gene has CDR1 LGHNA and CDR2 YSLEER. Here the CDR3 reads CASSQAGNTEAFF. CDR3 DNA sequence: TGCGCCAGCAGCCAAGCAGGGAACACTGAAGCTTTCTTT.

This clonotype has at least ten counts. The gene calls are TRBV7-9 and TRBJ1-6; maybe TRBD1 (5 bases). Trimming shortened V by 1 base and J by 10 bases, and 11 bases separated the two germline ends. Germline values: CDR1 SEHNR, CDR2 FQNEAQ (reference sequence). This CDR3 region has 14 residues. The CDR3 sequence: CASSLGGLVSPLHF. The CDR3 DNA sequence: TGTGCCAGCAGCTTAGGGGGCCTGGTCTCACCCCTCCACTTT.

In its sample, this clonotype was seen many times. This chain links TRBV7-2 with TRBJ1-2; 9 bases match TRBD1. This CDR3 contains 16 residues. Losses at the gene ends were 5 bases for V and 2 bases for J; bases not matched to a gene: 9. Germline lookup yields CDR1 SGHTA and CDR2 FQGNSA. The CDR3: CASSPQTGGLNYGYTF. The CDR3 DNA reads as TGTGCCAGCAGCCCACAGACAGGGGGTTTAAACTATGGCTACACCTTC.

This clonotype was seen repeatedly, ten times or more. This chain links TRBV7-8 with TRBJ1-1; D remains unclear. The CDR3 extends over 14 amino acids. Germline V CDR1 and CDR2: SGHVS, FQNEAQ. Trimming shortened V by 6 bases and J by 2 bases, and 13 bases separated the two germline ends. The CDR3 DNA reads as TGTGCCAGCAGTTCCATGGTGGTTAACACTGAAGCTTTCTTT. Translation gives CASSSMVVNTEAFF.

The chain carries TRBV29-1 and TRBJ2-1, with 8 nucleotides matching TRBD2. Germline loops: CDR1 SQVTM, CDR2 ANQGSEA. The V segment lost 3 bases and the J segment 4 bases; nucleotides outside the gene matches: 2. The CDR3 is 13 residues long. This chain's CDR3 is CSVDTGGYNEQFF. The CDR3, as DNA: TGCAGCGTTGACACGGGAGGGTACAATGAGCAGTTCTTC.

This clonotype has a count of ten or more. V and J are TRBV14 and TRBJ2-7, with TRBD2 as a possible D gene (6 bases). Germline lookup yields CDR1 SGHDN and CDR2 FVKESK. The CDR3 is made up of 14 amino acids. CDR3 sequence reads: CAIPGDAKFYEQYV. The CDR3 DNA follows: TGTGCTATCCCGGGGGATGCGAAATTCTACGAGCAGTACGTC.

This clonotype was counted once. J is TRBJ2-3 and V is TRBV12-3 or TRBV12-4; D remains unclear. This CDR3 contains 15 residues. V was cut by 3 bases and J by 4 bases, with 14 bases left in between. CDR3 sequence (DNA): TGTGCCAGCAGTTTTAGAGCCAGGCCAGCAGATACGCAGTATTTT. It specifies CASSFRARPADTQYF.

This clonotype was counted ten times or more. The CDR3 protein is CASSQDLSGRAYEQYF. The CDR3 nucleotides read TGCGCCAGCAGCCAAGATTTGAGCGGGAGGGCCTACGAGCAGTACTTC. The chain is built from TRBV4-3 and TRBJ2-7; TRBD2 aligns across 10 bases. Germline CDR1 is LGHNA and CDR2 is YSLEER. The CDR3 is 16 amino acids. V shed 0 bases and J 2 bases; nucleotides not matched to a gene: 4.

This clonotype was counted many times. The gene calls are TRBV4-3 and TRBJ2-2, with D possibly being TRBD2 (5 bases). V lost 0 bases to trimming and J lost 2 bases, with 16 bases between them. The CDR3 length is 18 residues. Germline CDR1 reads LGHNA; CDR2 reads YSLEER. The CDR3 region is CASSQDRTGNYNTGELFF. CDR3 sequence (DNA): TGCGCCAGCAGCCAAGACCGTACGGGGAACTATAACACCGGGGAGCTGTTTTTT.

V gene TRBV18 combines with J gene TRBJ2-1; TRBD1 matches at 9 bases. CDR3 length equals 16 residues. The germline gives CDR1 KGHSH, CDR2 LQKENI. V shed 4 bases and J 2 bases; nucleotides not matched to a gene: 6. The CDR3: CASSLRDRVAYNEQFF. In DNA, the CDR3 is TGTGCCAGCTCACTAAGGGACAGGGTTGCCTACAATGAGCAGTTCTTC.

This clonotype has a count of ten or more. The V gene is TRBV7-9, the J gene TRBJ2-3; 7 positions match TRBD1. V lost 5 bases and J lost 6; bases outside the gene matches: 14. The CDR3 loop spans 16 amino acids. Looked up from germline, CDR1 is SEHNR and CDR2 is FQNEAQ (reference sequence). CDR3 nucleotides: TGTGCCAGCAGCACCAGACAGGGTCTGAATAGCGATACGCAGTATTTT. Protein sequence: CASSTRQGLNSDTQYF.

This clonotype was seen repeatedly, ten times or more. This chain uses TRBV29-1 with TRBJ2-1, with unresolved D. Deletions cut 0 bases from V and 2 bases from J, with 11 bases between. Germline V gene data show CDR1 as SQVTM and CDR2 as ANQGSEA. This CDR3 spans 15 amino acids. The CDR3 loop reads CSVEDPASAYNEQFF. CDR3 in DNA: TGCAGCGTTGAAGATCCGGCGTCAGCCTACAATGAGCAGTTCTTC.

This clonotype has at least ten counts. The chain links TRBV20-1 to TRBJ2-5; maybe TRBD2 (6 bases). Trimming took off 1 base at V and 1 base at J, with 10 bases between the two ends. This CDR3 spans 14 amino acids. Germline values: CDR1 DFQATT, CDR2 SNEGSKA (reference sequence). The CDR3 protein is CSARGGALQETQYF. CDR3 in DNA: TGCAGTGCTAGAGGCGGGGCTCTCCAAGAGACCCAGTACTTC.

The chain couples TRBV6-5 to TRBJ1-5; no firm D call. The CDR3 consists of 15 residues. Between the trimmed V and J ends, which lost 4 bases and 1 base, there was a span of 11 bases. Germline V gene lookup returns CDR1 MNHEY and CDR2 SVGAGI. CDR3 sequence reads: CASSSKGLSNQPQHF. The DNA for the CDR3 is TGTGCCAGCAGTTCGAAAGGACTGAGCAATCAGCCCCAGCATTTT.

This clonotype was observed many times. The chain has TRBV5-1 and TRBJ2-3, with no clear D. The CDR3 spans 14 residues. The germline CDR1 and CDR2 sequences are SGHRS and YFSETQ. V dropped 0 bases and J dropped 2 bases, with 7 bases sitting between them. The DNA for the CDR3 is TGCGCCAGCAGCTTGGCCCGGGCCACAGATACGCAGTATTTT. Amino acid sequence: CASSLARATDTQYF.

The chain uses TRBV20-1 and TRBJ1-6; 9 bases are a match to TRBD1. The CDR3 is 15 amino acids. V was clipped by 3 bases and J by 9 bases; unmatched bases: 9. Germline CDR1 reads DFQATT; CDR2 reads SNEGSKA (reference sequence). CDR3 nucleotide sequence: TGCAGTGCTAGGAACAGGGGACAGGGTTCTTCACCCCTCCACTTT. It codes for CSARNRGQGSSPLHF.

The chain uses TRBV4-1 and TRBJ1-2; perhaps TRBD1 as D (6 bases). Germline-derived CDR1 and CDR2 are MGHRA and YSYEKL. The V end lost 4 bases, the J end lost 4 bases, and 13 bases lay between the germline ends. The CDR3 runs to 14 residues. The CDR3 DNA reads TGCGCCAGCAGCCCCAGGACAGAGGTCTATGGCTACACCTTC. Its protein product is CASSPRTEVYGYTF.

Ten or more counts support this clonotype. This sequence joins TRBV5-1 and TRBJ2-1; D is unresolved. The CDR3 length is 11 residues. The germline CDR1 and CDR2 sequences are SGHRS and YFSETQ. V was pared by 0 bases and J by 11 bases, with 6 bases between. The CDR3 DNA reads as TGCGCCAGCAGCTTGGAACTGAAGCAGTTCTTC. It specifies CASSLELKQFF.

V and J are TRBV6-1 and TRBJ2-2, with 7 bases lining up with TRBD1. Germline trimming cut 8 bases from V and 6 bases from J; bases unmatched to any gene: 6. CDR3 size: 13 residues. Germline V lookup: CDR1 MNHNS, CDR2 SASEGT. The CDR3 sequence: CASSTQGAGELFF. The CDR3 DNA is TGTGCCAGCTCGACTCAGGGGGCCGGGGAGCTGTTTTTT.

As to this clonotype: Just one base apart from a much larger clone, this may be a read error. The rearrangement joins TRBV20-1 to TRBJ1-1; possibly TRBD1 for D (6 bases). This CDR3 region has 14 residues. The V end was cut by 4 bases, the J end by 6 bases, with 18 bases between. Per the germline V gene, CDR1 is DFQATT and CDR2 is SNEGSKA (reference sequence). The CDR3 DNA sequence: TGCAGTGCTATTCACAGAACAGGGAGCCCTGAAGCTTTCTTT. This sequence encodes CSAIHRTGSPEAFF.